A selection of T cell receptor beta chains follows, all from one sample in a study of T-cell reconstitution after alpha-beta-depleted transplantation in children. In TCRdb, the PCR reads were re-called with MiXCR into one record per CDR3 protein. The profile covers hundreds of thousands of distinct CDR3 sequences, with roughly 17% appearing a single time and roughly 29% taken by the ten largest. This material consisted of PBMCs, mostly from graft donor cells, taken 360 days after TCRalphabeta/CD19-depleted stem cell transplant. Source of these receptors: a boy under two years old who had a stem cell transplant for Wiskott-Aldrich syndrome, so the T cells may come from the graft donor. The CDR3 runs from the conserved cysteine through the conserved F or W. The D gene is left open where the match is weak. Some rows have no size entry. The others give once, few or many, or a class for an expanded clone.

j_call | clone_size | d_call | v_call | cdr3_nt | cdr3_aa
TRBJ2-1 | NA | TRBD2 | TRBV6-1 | TGTGCCAGCAGCTCCCGGGGGGGCCTCTACAATGAGCAGTTCTTC | CASSSRGGLYNEQFF
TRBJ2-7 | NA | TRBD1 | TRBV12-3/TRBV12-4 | TGTGCCAGCAGCTCAGGACAGGCCAAGGGGGAGCAGTACTTC | CASSSGQAKGEQYF
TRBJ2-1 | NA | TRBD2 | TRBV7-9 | TGTGCCAGCAGCTTAGGACGTCCTAGCGGACTAGAGCAGTTCTTC | CASSLGRPSGLEQFF
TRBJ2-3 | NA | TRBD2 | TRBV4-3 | TGCGCCAGCAGCCGCAAGACTAGCGGGGGGGCCACTAGCACAGATACGCAGTATTTT | CASSRKTSGGATSTDTQYF
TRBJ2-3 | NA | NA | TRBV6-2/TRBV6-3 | TGTGCCAGCAGTTACCAGCGGTCCATAGATACGCAGTATTTT | CASSYQRSIDTQYF
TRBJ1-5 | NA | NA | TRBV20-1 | TGCAGTGCTAGATCTTCAGAGGGGGTCAATCAGCCCCAGCATTTT | CSARSSEGVNQPQHF
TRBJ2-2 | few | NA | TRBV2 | TGTGCCAGCAGTGTGAAGCGGCGAGGCACCGGGGAGCTGTTTTTT | CASSVKRRGTGELFF
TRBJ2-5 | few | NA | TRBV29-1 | TGCAGCGTTAGACAGGCTCAAGAGACCCAGTACTTC | CSVRQAQETQYF
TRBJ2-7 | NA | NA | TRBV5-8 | TGTGCCAGCGGATTGGCCGGAAACTACGAGCAGTACTTC | CASGLAGNYEQYF
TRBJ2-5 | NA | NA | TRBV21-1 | TGTGCCAGCGTCCGGTCCACGGGGGCCCAGTACTTC | CASVRSTGAQYF
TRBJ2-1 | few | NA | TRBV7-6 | TGTGCCAGCAGCCGTAAGCTCATAGGAGGGACATCTCCCTACAATGAGCAGTTCTTC | CASSRKLIGGTSPYNEQFF
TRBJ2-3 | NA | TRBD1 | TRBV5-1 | TGCGCCAGCAGCACCACAGGGGGATGGGTCGCAGATACGCAGTATTTT | CASSTTGGWVADTQYF
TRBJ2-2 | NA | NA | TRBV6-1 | TGTGCCAGCAGCCCACTCCGGCGACTAGACACCGGGGAGCTGTTTTTT | CASSPLRRLDTGELFF
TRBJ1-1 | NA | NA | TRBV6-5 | TGTGCCAGCAGTTACCGGGGACGCCAGAACACTGAAGCTTTCTTT | CASSYRGRQNTEAFF
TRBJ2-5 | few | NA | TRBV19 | TGTGCCAGTAGTATTCGGGGGAGAGAGGAAGAGACCCAGTACTTC | CASSIRGREEETQYF
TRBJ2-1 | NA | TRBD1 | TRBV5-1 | TGCGCCAGCAGAATGGATGCTTCCCGGGACAGGGGTAGCAACAATGAGCAGTTCTTC | CASRMDASRDRGSNNEQFF
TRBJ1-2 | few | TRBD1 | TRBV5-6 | TGTGCCAGCAGCTTGTTGGACAGGGGGAGCTATGGCTACACCTTC | CASSLLDRGSYGYTF
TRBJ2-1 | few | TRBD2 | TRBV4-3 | TGCGCCAGCAGCCGAGCTAGCGGAGATTTAAGGTCCAGTGAGCAGTTCTTC | CASSRASGDLRSSEQFF
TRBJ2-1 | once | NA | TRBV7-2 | TGTGCCAGCAACACAATGCGGGGGCCTTACAATGAGCAGTTCTTC | CASNTMRGPYNEQFF
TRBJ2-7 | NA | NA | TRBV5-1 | TGCGCCAGCAGCTTGGGCGGCGGACTATCCTCCTACGAGCAGTACTTC | CASSLGGGLSSYEQYF
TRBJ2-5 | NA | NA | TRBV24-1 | TGTGCCACCAGTGATTCGGGAGACAGGATAGAGACCCAGTACTTC | CATSDSGDRIETQYF
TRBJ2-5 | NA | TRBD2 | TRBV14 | TGTGCCAGCAGCCATCTGGGACTAGGCGGAGAGACCCAGTACTTC | CASSHLGLGGETQYF
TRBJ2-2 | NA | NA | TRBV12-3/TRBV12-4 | TGTGCCAGCAGTTTAGCGTGGAGGGGGCTTAAAGGCGGGGAGCTGTTTTTT | CASSLAWRGLKGGELFF
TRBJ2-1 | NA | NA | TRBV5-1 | TGCGCCAGCAGCGAGAACCCCCGGCAGGCACGGAATGAGCAGTTCTTC | CASSENPRQARNEQFF
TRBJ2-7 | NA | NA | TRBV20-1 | TGCAGTGCTAGCCCTACGGCGGGCCTCTACGAGCAGTACTTC | CSASPTAGLYEQYF